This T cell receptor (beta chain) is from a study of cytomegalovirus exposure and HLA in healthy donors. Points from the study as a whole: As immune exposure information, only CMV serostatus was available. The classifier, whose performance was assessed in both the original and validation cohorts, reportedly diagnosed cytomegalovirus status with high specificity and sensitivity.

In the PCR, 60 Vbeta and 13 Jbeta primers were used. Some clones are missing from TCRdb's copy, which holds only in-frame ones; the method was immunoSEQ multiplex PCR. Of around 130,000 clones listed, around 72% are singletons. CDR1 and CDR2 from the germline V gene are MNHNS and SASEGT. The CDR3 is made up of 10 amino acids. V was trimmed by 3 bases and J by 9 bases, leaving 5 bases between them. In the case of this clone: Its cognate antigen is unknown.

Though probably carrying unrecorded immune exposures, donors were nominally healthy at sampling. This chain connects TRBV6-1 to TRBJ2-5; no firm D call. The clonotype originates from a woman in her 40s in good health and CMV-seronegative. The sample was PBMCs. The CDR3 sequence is CASSDLSQYF. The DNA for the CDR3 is TGTGCCAGCAGTGATCTTTCCCAGTACTTC.